This TCR beta chain was sequenced in a study of blood T cell repertoires in COVID-19. Study-level background: T cells, B-cell-depleted T cells, or PBMCs supplied cDNA or gDNA.

Enrolled through a virtual design, the participants were between about 18 and 100 years of age and came from about two dozen US areas. Researchers sorted participants into cohorts using their self-reported clinical history. All recovered Cohort 3 donors got two negative PCRs, got clearance, or saw symptom resolution. Germline V gene data show CDR1 as LNHDA and CDR2 as SQIVND (reference sequence). The trim removed 7 bases at V and 1 base at J, leaving 16 bases unmatched. CDR3 size: 18 residues. Produced via immunoSEQ multiplex PCR; TCRdb's table is partial and in-frame only. The sample lists 490,000 or so clones, more than 85% occurring once.

The material sequenced was PBMCs or T cells enriched from blood (not recorded which). This receptor was taken from a woman aged 60-75 years who had recovered from COVID-19. The J gene is TRBJ1-2, the V gene TRBV19; 9 positions agree with TRBD1. The CDR3 coding sequence is TGTGCCAGTACCGTACGCCGGGACAGGGACCGAAATAACTATGGCTACACCTTC. This gives the protein CASTVRRDRDRNNYGYTF. Together with reference TRBV19 and TRBJ1-2, the CDR3 gives the full variable domain: DGGITQSPKYLFRKEGQNVTLSCEQNLNHDAMYWYRQDPGQGLRLIYYSQIVNDFQKGDIAEGYSVSREKKESFPLTVTSAQKNPTAFYLCASTVRRDRDRNNYGYTFGSGTRLTVV.